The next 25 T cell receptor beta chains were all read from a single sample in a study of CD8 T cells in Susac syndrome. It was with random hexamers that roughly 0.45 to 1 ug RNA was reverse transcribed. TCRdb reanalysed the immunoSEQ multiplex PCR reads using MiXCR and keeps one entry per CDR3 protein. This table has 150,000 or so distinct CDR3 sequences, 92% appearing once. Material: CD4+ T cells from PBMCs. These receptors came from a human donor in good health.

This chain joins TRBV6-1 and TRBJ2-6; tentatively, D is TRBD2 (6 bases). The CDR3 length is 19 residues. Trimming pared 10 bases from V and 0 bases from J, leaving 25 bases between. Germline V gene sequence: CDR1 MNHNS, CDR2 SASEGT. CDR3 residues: CATQGGAAQESSGANVLTF. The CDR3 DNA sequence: TGTGCCACTCAAGGAGGGGCGGCCCAAGAGAGCTCTGGGGCCAACGTCCTGACTTTC.

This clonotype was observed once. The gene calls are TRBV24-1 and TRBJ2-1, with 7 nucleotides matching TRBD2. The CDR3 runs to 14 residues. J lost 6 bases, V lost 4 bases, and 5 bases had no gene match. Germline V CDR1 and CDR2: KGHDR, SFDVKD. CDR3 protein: CATSETGTTNEQFF. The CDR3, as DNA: TGTGCCACCAGTGAAACCGGGACTACCAATGAGCAGTTCTTC.

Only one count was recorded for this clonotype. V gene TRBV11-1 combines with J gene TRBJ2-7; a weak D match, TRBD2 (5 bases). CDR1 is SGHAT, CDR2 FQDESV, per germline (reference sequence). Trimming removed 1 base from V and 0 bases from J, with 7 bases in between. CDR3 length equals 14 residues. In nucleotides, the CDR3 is TGTGCCAGCAGCTTAGGACTAAGCTCCTACGAGCAGTACTTC. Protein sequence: CASSLGLSSYEQYF.

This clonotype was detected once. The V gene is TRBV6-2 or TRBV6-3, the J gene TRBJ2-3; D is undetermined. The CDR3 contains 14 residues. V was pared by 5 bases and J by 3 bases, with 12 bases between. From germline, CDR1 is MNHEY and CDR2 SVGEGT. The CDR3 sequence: CASSAVQVTDTQYF. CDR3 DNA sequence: TGTGCCAGCAGTGCCGTTCAGGTGACAGATACGCAGTATTTT.

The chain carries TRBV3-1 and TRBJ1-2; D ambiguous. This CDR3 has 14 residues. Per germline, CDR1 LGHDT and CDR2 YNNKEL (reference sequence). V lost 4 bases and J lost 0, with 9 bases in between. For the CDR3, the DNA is TGTGCCAGCAGCCTCACGGACTCTAACTATGGCTACACCTTC. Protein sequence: CASSLTDSNYGYTF.

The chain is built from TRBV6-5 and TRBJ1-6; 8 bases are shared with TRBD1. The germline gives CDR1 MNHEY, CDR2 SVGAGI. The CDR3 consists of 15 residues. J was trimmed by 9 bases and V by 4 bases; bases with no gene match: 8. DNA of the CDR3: TGTGCCAGCAGTTCTGGACAGGGCATCGGTTCACCCCTCCACTTT. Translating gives CASSSGQGIGSPLHF.

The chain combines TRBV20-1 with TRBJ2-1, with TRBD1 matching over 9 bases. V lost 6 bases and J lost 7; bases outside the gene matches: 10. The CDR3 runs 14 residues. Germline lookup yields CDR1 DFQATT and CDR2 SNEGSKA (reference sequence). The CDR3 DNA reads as TGCAGTGCCCGGGGGACAGGGAGTGCGAATGAGCAGTTCTTC. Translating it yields CSARGTGSANEQFF.

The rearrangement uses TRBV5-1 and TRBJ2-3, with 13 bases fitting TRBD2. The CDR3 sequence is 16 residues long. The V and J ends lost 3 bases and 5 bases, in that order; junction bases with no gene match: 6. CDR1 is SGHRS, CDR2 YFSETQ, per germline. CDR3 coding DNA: TGCGCCAGCAGCTCCGGACTAGCGGGAGAAGGAGATACGCAGTATTTT. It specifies CASSSGLAGEGDTQYF.

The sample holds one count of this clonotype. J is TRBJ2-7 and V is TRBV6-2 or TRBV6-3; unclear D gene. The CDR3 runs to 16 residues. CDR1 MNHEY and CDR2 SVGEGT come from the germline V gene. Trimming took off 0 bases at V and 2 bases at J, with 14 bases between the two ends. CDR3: CASSYSSRTLTYEQYF. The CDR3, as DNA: TGTGCCAGCAGTTACTCGTCCCGCACCCTTACCTACGAGCAGTACTTC.

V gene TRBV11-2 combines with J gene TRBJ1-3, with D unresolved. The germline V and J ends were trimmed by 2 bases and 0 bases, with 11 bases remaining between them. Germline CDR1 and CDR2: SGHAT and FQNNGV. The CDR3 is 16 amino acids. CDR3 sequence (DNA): TGTGCCAGCAGCTTATCGGTACGGGACTCTGGAAACACCATATATTTT. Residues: CASSLSVRDSGNTIYF.

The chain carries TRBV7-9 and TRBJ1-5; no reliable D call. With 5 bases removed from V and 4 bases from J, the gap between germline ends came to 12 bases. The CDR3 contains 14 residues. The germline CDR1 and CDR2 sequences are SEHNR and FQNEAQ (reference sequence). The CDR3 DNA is TGTGCCAGCAGCATGGACGGAAGGAATCAGCCCCAGCATTTT. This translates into CASSMDGRNQPQHF.

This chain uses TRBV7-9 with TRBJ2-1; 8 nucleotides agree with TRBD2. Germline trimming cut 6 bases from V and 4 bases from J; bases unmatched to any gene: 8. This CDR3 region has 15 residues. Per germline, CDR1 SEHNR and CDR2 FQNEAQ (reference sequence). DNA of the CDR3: TGTGCCAGCAGTACGGGACTAGGGGGTTACAATGAGCAGTTCTTC. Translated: CASSTGLGGYNEQFF.

For the CDR3, the DNA is TGTGCCAGCAGCTTAACGTCGACTAGTGGGGAGCTGTTTTTT. Translating it yields CASSLTSTSGELFF. The chain links TRBV7-3 to TRBJ2-2; D possibly corresponds to TRBD2 (6 bases). CDR3 length equals 14 residues. CDR1 SGHTA and CDR2 FQGTGA come from the germline V gene. Trimming took 0 bases from V and 8 from J, leaving 10 bases between them.

The CDR3 DNA is TGTGCCAGCAGTCCCACGACAGGGGAAGCCTACGAGCAGTACTTC. Its protein product is CASSPTTGEAYEQYF. This chain links TRBV27 with TRBJ2-7; 8 bases match TRBD1. Germline CDR1 MNHEY, CDR2 SMNVEV (reference sequence). The CDR3 is made up of 15 amino acids. V shed 5 bases, J shed 2 bases, and the junction held 8 bases outside the gene matches.

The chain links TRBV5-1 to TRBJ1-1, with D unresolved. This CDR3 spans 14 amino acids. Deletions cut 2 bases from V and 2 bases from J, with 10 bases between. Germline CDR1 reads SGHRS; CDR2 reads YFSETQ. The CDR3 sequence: CASSFPGSNTEAFF. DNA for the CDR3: TGCGCCAGCAGCTTCCCCGGTTCCAACACTGAAGCTTTCTTT. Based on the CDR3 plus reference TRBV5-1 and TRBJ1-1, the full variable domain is KAGVTQTPRYLIKTRGQQVTLSCSPISGHRSVSWYQQTPGQGLQFLFEYFSETQRNKGNFPGRFSGRQFSNSRSEMNVSTLELGDSALYLCASSFPGSNTEAFFGQGTRLTVV.

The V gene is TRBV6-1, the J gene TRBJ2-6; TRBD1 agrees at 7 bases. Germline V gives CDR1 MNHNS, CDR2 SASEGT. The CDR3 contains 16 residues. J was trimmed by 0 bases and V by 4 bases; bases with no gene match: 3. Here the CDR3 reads CASSAGTASGANVLTF. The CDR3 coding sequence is TGTGCCAGCAGTGCAGGGACAGCCTCTGGGGCCAACGTCCTGACTTTC.

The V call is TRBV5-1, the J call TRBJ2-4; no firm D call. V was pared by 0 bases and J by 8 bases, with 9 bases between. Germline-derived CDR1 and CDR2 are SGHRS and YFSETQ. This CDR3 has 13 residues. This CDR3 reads CASSLEFSDIQYF. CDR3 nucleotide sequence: TGCGCCAGCAGCTTGGAGTTCTCTGACATTCAGTACTTC.

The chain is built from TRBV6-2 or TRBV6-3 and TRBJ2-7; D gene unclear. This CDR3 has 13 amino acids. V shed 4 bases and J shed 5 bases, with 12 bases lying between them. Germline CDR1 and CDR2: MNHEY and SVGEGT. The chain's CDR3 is CASSFSSRNEQYF. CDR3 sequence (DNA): TGTGCCAGCAGTTTTAGCTCTCGGAACGAGCAGTACTTC.

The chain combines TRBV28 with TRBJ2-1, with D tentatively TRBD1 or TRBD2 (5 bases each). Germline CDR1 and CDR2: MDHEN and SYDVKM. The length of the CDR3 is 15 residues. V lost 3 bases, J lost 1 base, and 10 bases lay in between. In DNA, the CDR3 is TGTGCCAGCAGTTTTGGGGGTATATCCTACAATGAGCAGTTCTTC. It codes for CASSFGGISYNEQFF.

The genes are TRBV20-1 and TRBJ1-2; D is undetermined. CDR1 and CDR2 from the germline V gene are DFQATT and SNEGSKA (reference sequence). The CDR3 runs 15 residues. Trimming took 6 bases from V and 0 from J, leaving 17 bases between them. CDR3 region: CSAPPAGSANYGYTF. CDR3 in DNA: TGCAGTGCCCCCCCCGCCGGGTCAGCTAACTATGGCTACACCTTC.

The CDR3, as DNA: TGCGCCAGCAGCTCGGACAGGGTTATAGATACGCAGTATTTT. Translation: CASSSDRVIDTQYF. The chain couples TRBV5-1 to TRBJ2-3; 8 bases agree with TRBD1. The length of the CDR3 is 14 residues. Trimming took 3 bases from V and 5 from J; bases not matched to a gene: 5. Germline CDR1 reads SGHRS; CDR2 reads YFSETQ.

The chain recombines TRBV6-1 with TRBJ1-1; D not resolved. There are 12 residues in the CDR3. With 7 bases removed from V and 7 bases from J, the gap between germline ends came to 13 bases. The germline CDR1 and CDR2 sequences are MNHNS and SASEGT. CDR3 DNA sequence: TGTGCCAGCACCCTCGACGGTGGTGAAGCTTTCTTT. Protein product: CASTLDGGEAFF.

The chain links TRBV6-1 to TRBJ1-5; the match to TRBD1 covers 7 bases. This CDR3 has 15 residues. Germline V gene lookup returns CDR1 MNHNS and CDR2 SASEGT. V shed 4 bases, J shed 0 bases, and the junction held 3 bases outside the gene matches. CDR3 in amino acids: CASSGGQVSNQPQHF. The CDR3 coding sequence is TGTGCCAGCAGTGGTGGACAGGTTAGCAATCAGCCCCAGCATTTT.

The CDR3 region is CAISESGGDRNQPQHF. In DNA, the CDR3 is TGTGCCATCAGTGAGTCGGGAGGGGATCGCAATCAGCCCCAGCATTTT. V and J are TRBV10-3 and TRBJ1-5, with TRBD1 as a possible D gene (5 bases). CDR1 is ENHRY and CDR2 is SYGVKD in the germline V gene. Deletions cut 0 bases from V and 2 bases from J, with 11 bases between. The CDR3 sequence is 16 residues long.

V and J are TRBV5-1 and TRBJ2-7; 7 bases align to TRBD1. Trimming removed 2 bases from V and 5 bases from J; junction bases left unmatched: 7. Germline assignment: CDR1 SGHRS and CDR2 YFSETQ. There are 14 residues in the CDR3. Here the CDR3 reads CASSFGTVSDEQYF. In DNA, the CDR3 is TGCGCCAGCAGCTTTGGGACAGTGTCGGACGAGCAGTACTTC.